The clone carrying this TCR beta chain has at least ten counts. Its antigen remains unknown. These data belong to a study of T cell repertoires in cytomegalovirus infection. Study-wide context: Recently identified HLA-C-restricted and well-studied HLA-B-restricted CMV epitopes were used. Public TCR beta signatures marked donors with CMV infection and the matching HLA. Broader study findings: Totalled public TCR beta family frequency picked out people who carried CMV plus the relevant HLA. CMV-specific TCR beta clonotypes restricted by HLA-C dominated the ex vivo response.

One entry per CDR3 protein, called by TCRdb with MiXCR from the reads. This repertoire shows about 270,000 distinct CDR3 sequences, 22% found once; its top ten account for roughly a fifth. Per germline, CDR1 MNHEY and CDR2 SVGEGT. The CDR3 totals 14 residues. V lost 2 bases and J lost 5, with 12 bases in between. This clonotype originated in a human donor in good health (CMV status not recorded). Some clones in this sample may be carry-over from other donors' samples. The chain couples TRBV6-2 or TRBV6-3 to TRBJ1-1; D gene unclear. The sequencing used cultured PBMCs, collected from culture after CMV antigen stimulation. CDR3 loop: CASSYPEFQTEAFF. As DNA, the CDR3 is TGTGCCAGCAGTTACCCGGAATTCCAGACTGAAGCTTTCTTT.